This T cell receptor beta chain was profiled in a study of beta chain features in type 1 diabetes. Study results and caveats: Shorter TCRB CDR3s, moderately but significantly so, were found in Type 1 diabetes patients in all four CD4+ subsets.

The germline V and J ends were trimmed by 0 bases and 4 bases, with 7 bases remaining between them. CDR1 and CDR2 from the germline V gene are SGDLS and YYNGEE. The CDR3 is made up of 13 amino acids. Expressed TCRB transcripts were sequenced because the isolated RNA had all been reverse transcribed beforehand. This table comes from immunoSEQ multiplex PCR, and its TCRdb copy is limited to in-frame clones, with some not included. The sample lists 350,000 to 400,000 clones, roughly 12% occurring once. With regard to this clone: What it binds is unknown.

The clonotype was recovered from a woman aged 18 to 35 with type 1 diabetes. Sequencing input: naive CD4+ T cells from blood. The J gene is TRBJ1-2, the V gene TRBV9, with D uncertain. The CDR3 here is CASSVDSGYGYTF. The CDR3 DNA is TGTGCCAGCAGCGTAGATTCAGGCTATGGCTACACCTTC. The full variable domain, its missing parts supplied by reference TRBV9 and TRBJ1-2, is DSGVTQTPKHLITATGQRVTLRCSPRSGDLSVYWYQQSLDQGLQFLIQYYNGEERAKGNILERFSAQQFPDLHSELNLSSLELGDSALYFCASSVDSGYGYTFGSGTRLTVV.